The source of this T cell receptor (beta chain) is a study of early T cells in non-severe SARS-CoV-2 infection. This CDR3 region has 14 residues. Germline V gene data show CDR1 as LGHDT and CDR2 as YNNKEL (reference sequence). V was shortened by 4 bases and J by 2 bases, with 12 bases between the two germline ends. Using its own MiXCR run on the 5' RACE reads, TCRdb lists one record per CDR3 protein. Of roughly 25,000 distinct CDR3 sequences detected, more than 3.5% appear once; the ten largest clones hold approximately 6.2%. This clonotype is labeled as medium-sized (0.01 to 0.1%). The TCR was taken from an adult who was a healthcare worker with PCR-confirmed SARS-CoV-2 infection or an uninfected control (not recorded which). This chain joins TRBV3-1 and TRBJ2-7, with D unclear. Material for sequencing was whole blood. This CDR3 is CASSPHAETYEQYF. In DNA, the CDR3 is TGTGCCAGCAGCCCACATGCCGAAACCTACGAGCAGTACTTC.